This TCR beta chain originates from a study of T cell responses to AZD1222 COVID-19 vaccine. The study's findings and limits: Two doses of AZD1222 preceded a rise in Spike-specific TCR breadth and depth. Seropositivity was recorded at baseline in only a handful of AZD1222 recipients. The donors showed a predominance of white British ancestry and of females, with possible underestimation of clonal diversity.

J was trimmed by 3 bases and V by 5 bases; bases with no gene match: 5. Germline loops: CDR1 SGHAT, CDR2 FQNNGV. This CDR3 spans 14 amino acids. Second doses were pooled across both intervals (about 4 or about 12 weeks). Notes on this clone: The target antigen is unknown.

Sequencing used immunoSEQ multiplex PCR; TCRdb keeps in-frame clones, though not all of them. The sample includes approximately 140,000 clones, more than 90% of them seen just once. This chain links TRBV11-2 with TRBJ2-7, with 9 bases aligning to TRBD1. Sequencing was performed on peripheral blood, taken 28 days after the second AZD1222 dose. This receptor was identified in an adult who received the AZD1222 COVID-19 vaccine. CDR3 residues: CASSRDRAYYEQYF. DNA of the CDR3: TGTGCCAGCAGCCGGGACAGGGCCTACTACGAGCAGTACTTC.